The clone carrying this TCR beta chain was observed a handful of times. Researchers took RNA transcripts and amplified the TCR beta CDR3 regions from them. First-round RT-PCR of the TCR CDR3 relied on the HTBI primer set. Each CDR3 protein gets one entry after TCRdb re-called the multiplex PCR reads with MiXCR. In the table there are 450,000 to 500,000 distinct CDR3 sequences, 22% of which are singletons. The sample belongs to a study of T cells in Graves' hyperthyroidism and ophthalmopathy. V dropped 3 bases and J dropped 4 bases, with 15 bases sitting between them. CDR3 size: 15 residues. Germline V gene data show CDR1 as SGHVS and CDR2 as FNYEAQ.

Sequencing input: blood. The chain combines TRBV7-6 with TRBJ2-5; perhaps TRBD2 as D (5 bases). This sequence was found in a woman between 65 and 79 years old with Graves' ophthalmopathy. The DNA of the CDR3 is TGTGCCAGCAGCTTCTTGGACTCCTCCCCAGAGACCCAGTACTTC. Its protein product is CASSFLDSSPETQYF.